These 20 T cell receptor beta chains were sequenced from one sample in a study of T cells after yellow fever vaccination. TCRdb used MiXCR to reprocess the 5' RACE reads, holding one entry per CDR3 protein. The table records some 340,000 distinct CDR3 sequences, roughly 3.9% of them present only once. Source: PBMCs, taken 5 days after the yellow fever booster vaccination. These receptor sequences come from a man younger than 35 who received the YFV17D yellow fever vaccine.

V usage is TRBV2 and J usage is TRBJ2-1; 10 nucleotides align to TRBD2. Per germline, CDR1 SNHLY and CDR2 FYNNEI. This CDR3 spans 16 amino acids. V lost 6 bases, J lost 6 bases, and 11 bases stayed unmatched. This chain's CDR3 is CASRYLSGGAGNEQFF. DNA for the CDR3: TGTGCCAGCAGATACCTAAGCGGGGGGGCCGGCAATGAGCAGTTCTTC.

This clonotype was seen a handful of times. V is TRBV18 and J is TRBJ2-3, with no clear D. The CDR3 runs to 15 residues. Germline loops: CDR1 KGHSH, CDR2 LQKENI. V was cut by 5 bases and J by 0 bases, with 12 bases left in between. CDR3 nucleotides: TGTGCCAGCTCAAGGACGCCTGCCAGCACAGATACGCAGTATTTT. This translates into CASSRTPASTDTQYF.

The chain is built from TRBV11-2 and TRBJ1-2; TRBD1 is a possible D gene (5 bases). This CDR3 region has 16 residues. Trimming took off 2 bases at V and 7 bases at J, with 20 bases between the two ends. From germline, CDR1 is SGHAT and CDR2 FQNNGV. This chain's CDR3 is CASSLPQAWGSRGYTF. The CDR3 region has the DNA TGTGCCAGCAGCTTACCCCAGGCATGGGGCTCTCGTGGCTACACCTTC.

In its sample, this clonotype was seen many times. The J gene is TRBJ2-1, the V gene TRBV4-3, with D hard to call. CDR1 is LGHNA and CDR2 is YSLEER in the germline V gene. The CDR3 contains 12 residues. V dropped 3 bases and J dropped 7 bases, with 7 bases sitting between them. The CDR3 region has the DNA TGCGCCAGCAGCCAGTGGCCGAATGAGCAGTTCTTC. Its translation is CASSQWPNEQFF.

This clonotype occurred a few times. The V gene is TRBV7-9, the J gene TRBJ2-1, with D unresolved. CDR1 and CDR2 (germline): SEHNR, FQNEAQ (reference sequence). The CDR3 length is 17 residues. V lost 5 bases and J 0 bases, leaving 17 bases between the germline ends. CDR3 sequence: CASSKSPLGSSYNEQFF. The DNA for the CDR3 is TGTGCCAGCAGCAAATCCCCCCTGGGTAGCTCCTACAATGAGCAGTTCTTC.

J is TRBJ1-1 and V is TRBV2; D perhaps matches TRBD1 (6 bases). This CDR3 is 14 amino acids long. Looked up from germline, CDR1 is SNHLY and CDR2 is FYNNEI. V dropped 5 bases and J dropped 5 bases, with 15 bases sitting between them. This CDR3 is CASSMQGWGTEAFF. DNA of the CDR3: TGTGCCAGCAGTATGCAGGGGTGGGGGACTGAAGCTTTCTTT.

This clonotype was counted only a few times. This chain connects TRBV7-9 to TRBJ1-3; D might be TRBD1 (6 bases). The CDR3 is made up of 15 amino acids. Per the germline V gene, CDR1 is SEHNR and CDR2 is FQNEAQ (reference sequence). The V end lost 5 bases, the J end lost 1 base, and 12 bases lay between the germline ends. CDR3 in DNA: TGTGCCAGCAGCGCTCTACAGGGATCTGGAAACACCATATATTTT. It yields the protein CASSALQGSGNTIYF.

In this sample, this clonotype turned up a few times. The gene calls are TRBV18 and TRBJ2-1; 8 nucleotides align to TRBD1. The ends lost 1 base at V and 0 bases at J; junction bases unmatched: 2. The CDR3 has 16 residues. Per the germline V gene, CDR1 is KGHSH and CDR2 is LQKENI. CDR3 loop: CASSPLGTGSYNEQFF. The CDR3 DNA follows: TGTGCCAGCTCACCACTGGGGACAGGCTCCTACAATGAGCAGTTCTTC.

This clonotype was observed at least ten times. V is TRBV5-1 and J is TRBJ2-2; D is perhaps TRBD1 (6 bases). CDR3 size: 15 residues. The germline CDR1 and CDR2 sequences are SGHRS and YFSETQ. Trimming removed 4 bases at V and 3 bases at J, with 13 bases between. CDR3 coding DNA: TGCGCCAGCAGCGCCCGGACAGAGGACACCGGGGAGCTGTTTTTT. Its protein product is CASSARTEDTGELFF.

In its sample, this clonotype was seen a few times. The rearrangement links TRBV7-2 to TRBJ1-1; D uncertain. Germline loops: CDR1 SGHTA, CDR2 FQGNSA. The V end lost 3 bases, the J end lost 2 bases, and 13 bases lay between the germline ends. The CDR3 has 15 residues. The CDR3 DNA follows: TGTGCCAGCAGCTTCGTGGGCAACGTCAACACTGAAGCTTTCTTT. The encoded protein is CASSFVGNVNTEAFF.

There are a few counts of this clonotype. This chain joins TRBV11-3 and TRBJ2-7; TRBD2 might be the D (5 bases). This CDR3 has 17 amino acids. Trimming took off 3 bases at V and 0 bases at J, with 18 bases between the two ends. CDR1 is SGHNT, CDR2 YENEEA, per germline. CDR3 amino acids: CASSFVEAKGISYEQYV. The CDR3 DNA follows: TGTGCCAGCAGCTTTGTGGAGGCCAAAGGAATCTCCTACGAGCAGTACGTC.

Many counts were recorded for this clonotype. The V gene is TRBV15, the J gene TRBJ1-1, with unresolved D. Germline loops: CDR1 LNHNV, CDR2 YYDKDF (reference sequence). V was pared by 0 bases and J by 1 base, with 18 bases between. The CDR3 consists of 18 residues. The CDR3 region has the DNA TGTGCCACCAGCAGAGATCGGACGCCCTTTAAGCGGAACACTGAAGCTTTCTTT. This gives the protein CATSRDRTPFKRNTEAFF.

This clonotype was counted ten times or more. The V call is TRBV5-5, the J call TRBJ1-3, with D possibly being TRBD1 (5 bases). The germline V gene has CDR1 SGHKS and CDR2 YYEKEE (reference sequence). The CDR3 contains 14 residues. Trimming took off 5 bases at V and 0 bases at J, with 9 bases between the two ends. Here the CDR3 reads CASRRQGSGNTIYF. The CDR3 coding sequence is TGTGCCAGCAGACGCCAGGGCTCTGGAAACACCATATATTTT.

This clonotype was observed a handful of times. V and J are TRBV20-1 and TRBJ1-5; possibly TRBD1 for D (5 bases). Deletions cut 6 bases from V and 4 bases from J, with 16 bases between. The CDR3 has 14 amino acids. Germline CDR1 DFQATT, CDR2 SNEGSKA (reference sequence). This CDR3 is CSAREGIINQPQHF. The CDR3, as DNA: TGCAGTGCGAGGGAGGGGATAATTAATCAGCCCCAGCATTTT.

This clonotype has just a few counts. The chain uses TRBV7-9 and TRBJ1-1, with TRBD1 as a possible D gene (5 bases). The CDR3 extends over 17 amino acids. CDR1 is SEHNR, CDR2 FQNEAQ, per germline (reference sequence). Trimming stripped 1 base from V and 4 bases from J, with 19 bases between. CDR3 loop: CASSLGLTYGGRTEAFF. CDR3 in DNA: TGTGCCAGCAGCTTAGGACTTACTTATGGGGGACGCACTGAAGCTTTCTTT.

J is TRBJ2-3 and V is TRBV12-3 or TRBV12-4, with D tentatively TRBD2 (6 bases). Trimming removed 3 bases from V and 2 bases from J, with 18 bases in between. The CDR3 runs 17 residues. For the CDR3, the DNA is TGTGCCAGCAGTTTCTCGTTAGCGGTGCTTTTCACAGATACGCAGTATTTT. It translates to CASSFSLAVLFTDTQYF.

This clonotype was observed a few times. V is TRBV28 and J is TRBJ2-7; the match to TRBD2 covers 8 bases. The CDR3 is 14 amino acids. With 3 bases clipped from V and 9 bases from J, the junction kept 10 bases outside the gene matches. Germline V gives CDR1 MDHEN, CDR2 SYDVKM. The CDR3 DNA is TGTGCCAGCAGTTTGGCAGGCGGGGGGATAGGGCAGTACTTC. Protein: CASSLAGGGIGQYF.

This clonotype was found many times. This chain links TRBV10-3 with TRBJ2-3, with TRBD2 identical over 12 bases. The CDR3 is 14 residues long. J was trimmed by 5 bases and V by 10 bases; bases with no gene match: 7. CDR1 and CDR2 (germline): ENHRY, SYGVKD. The CDR3 loop reads CATGLAGGRDTQYF. DNA of the CDR3: TGTGCCACGGGTCTAGCGGGGGGGCGAGATACGCAGTATTTT.

The chain couples TRBV14 to TRBJ1-2, with 8 bases matching TRBD1. The V gene end was trimmed by 4 bases and the J gene end by 8 bases; junction bases not matched to a gene: 9. Germline loops: CDR1 SGHDN, CDR2 FVKESK. The CDR3 runs to 14 residues. CDR3 loop: CASSRPQGAGGYTF. The CDR3 nucleotides read TGTGCCAGCAGCCGCCCTCAGGGGGCTGGAGGCTACACCTTC.

The chain couples TRBV6-5 to TRBJ1-3; perhaps TRBD1 as D (5 bases). This CDR3 spans 17 amino acids. CDR1 is MNHEY, CDR2 SVGAGI, per germline. V was pared by 6 bases and J by 4 bases, with 22 bases between. CDR3 in amino acids: CASRLGGTFIEGNTIYF. The CDR3 DNA sequence: TGTGCCAGCAGGCTAGGTGGGACCTTTATAGAAGGAAACACCATATATTTT.